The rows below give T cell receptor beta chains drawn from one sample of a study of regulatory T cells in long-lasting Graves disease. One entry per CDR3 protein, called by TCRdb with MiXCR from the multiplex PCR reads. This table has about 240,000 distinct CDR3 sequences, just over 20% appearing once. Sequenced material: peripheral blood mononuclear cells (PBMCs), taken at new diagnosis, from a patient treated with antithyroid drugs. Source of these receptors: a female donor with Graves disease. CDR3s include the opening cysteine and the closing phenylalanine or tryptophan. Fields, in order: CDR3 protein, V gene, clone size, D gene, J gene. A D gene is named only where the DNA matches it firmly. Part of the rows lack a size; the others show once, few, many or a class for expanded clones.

CASSLTPGEVYGYTF | TRBV5-1 | many | . | TRBJ1-2
CASSSRVGLVGSYNEQFF | TRBV14 | many | TRBD2 | TRBJ2-1
CASRRTDRGRFGYTF | TRBV6-2/TRBV6-3 | . | TRBD1 | TRBJ1-2
CASRFRGSGNTIYF | TRBV7-8 | many | . | TRBJ1-3
CAISEPDRNYGYTF | TRBV10-3 | . | . | TRBJ1-2
CACEDATNEKLFF | TRBV28 | once | . | TRBJ1-4
CTSSRDAGWDYGYTF | TRBV5-5 | few | . | TRBJ1-2
CSVKQGGGTNEKLFF | TRBV29-1 | many | . | TRBJ1-4
CASRGRQGENQPQHF | TRBV28 | few | TRBD1 | TRBJ1-5
CASSPITGGLAKNIQYF | TRBV19 | few | TRBD1 | TRBJ2-4
CASSKSWIAGGNREQYF | TRBV27 | many | TRBD2 | TRBJ2-7
CASSPGTGTVEQYF | TRBV7-7 | . | TRBD1 | TRBJ2-7
CAARQAHYGYTF | TRBV10-3 | . | . | TRBJ1-2
CASSLGANSGNTIYF | TRBV7-9 | . | . | TRBJ1-3
CATTRAGEHNEQFF | TRBV15 | many | TRBD2 | TRBJ2-1
CASSQVTGADTQYF | TRBV14 | many | TRBD1 | TRBJ2-3
CASSRRDYQEAQYF | TRBV7-2 | few | TRBD2 | .
CSARGQGLPQHF | TRBV20-1 | . | TRBD1 | TRBJ1-5
CASTSPGGVRTGELFF | TRBV7-2 | many | TRBD2 | TRBJ2-2
CASSFAGGPNYNEQFF | TRBV28 | many | TRBD2 | TRBJ2-1
CASSSRGTGELFF | TRBV6-5 | many | . | TRBJ2-2
CASSETGSGYGYTF | TRBV3-1 | many | . | TRBJ1-2
CASSGIGGSRNQPQHF | TRBV2 | many | TRBD1 | TRBJ1-5
CASRGGTGGGYNTGELFF | TRBV7-2 | . | TRBD1 | TRBJ2-2
CSAQGVDEAFF | TRBV20-1 | many | TRBD1 | TRBJ1-1
CASSTEQIMNTEAFF | TRBV5-1 | many | . | TRBJ1-1
CASSLSHEQYF | TRBV12-3/TRBV12-4 | few | . | TRBJ2-7
CAWMRGLNTEAFF | TRBV30 | many | . | TRBJ1-1
CASSQDGRSYEQYF | TRBV4-1 | many | . | TRBJ2-7
CASSASSGYYNEQFF | TRBV9 | many | TRBD2 | TRBJ2-1
CASSYREVGRGGNEQFF | TRBV28 | . | . | TRBJ2-1
CSARLGTSGRGSGANVLTF | TRBV20-1 | many | TRBD2 | TRBJ2-6
CASSLSGISGANVLTF | TRBV12-3/TRBV12-4 | many | . | TRBJ2-6
CASRLAGGWSETQYF | TRBV7-2 | . | TRBD2 | TRBJ2-5
CSARDMERGDYEQYF | TRBV20-1 | many | TRBD2 | TRBJ2-7
CAISESGGVSTEAFF | TRBV10-3 | many | . | TRBJ1-1
CASSEGTAQSYNSPLHF | TRBV6-1 | once | TRBD1 | TRBJ1-6
CASSIDPGNEQYF | TRBV19 | few | . | TRBJ2-7
CASSKASGATGELFF | TRBV19 | few | TRBD2 | TRBJ2-2
CASSREWRSYNEQFF | TRBV11-3 | many | . | TRBJ2-1